These T cell receptor beta chains were read from a single sample in a study of T cell responses to AZD1222 COVID-19 vaccine. Repertoires were generated with immunoSEQ multiplex PCR, while TCRdb's copy carries only in-frame clones and drops some. The repertoire includes some 89,000 clones, 88% of them detected once, and roughly 5.1% sits in the top ten. The sequences come from peripheral blood, collected on day 0 of MenACWY control vaccination. These receptor sequences come from an adult in good health. Both conserved end residues are part of each CDR3. The order of the fields is V gene, J gene, clone size, D gene, CDR3 protein, CDR3 DNA. The D gene is left open where the match is weak. Where a row states a size, it is once, few, many or the class of an expanded clone; other rows omit it.

v_gene: TRBV7-9
j_gene: TRBJ1-5
abundance: few
d_gene: -
CDR3aa: CASSPLNQPQHF
CDR3nt: TGTGCCAGCAGCCCTCTCAATCAGCCCCAGCATTTT

v_gene: TRBV27
j_gene: TRBJ1-2
abundance: -
d_gene: -
CDR3aa: CASKPNLNYGYTF
CDR3nt: TGTGCCAGCAAACCCAACCTTAACTATGGCTACACCTTC

v_gene: TRBV4-1
j_gene: TRBJ2-7
abundance: -
d_gene: -
CDR3aa: CASSQDSVLHSYEQYF
CDR3nt: TGCGCCAGCAGCCAAGACTCGGTCCTCCACTCCTACGAGCAGTACTTC

v_gene: TRBV12-5
j_gene: TRBJ2-1
abundance: -
d_gene: TRBD2
CDR3aa: CASARVAGGGTDNEQFF
CDR3nt: TGTGCTAGTGCGAGGGTGGCGGGAGGGGGAACCGACAATGAGCAGTTCTTC

v_gene: TRBV7-3
j_gene: TRBJ1-4
abundance: -
d_gene: -
CDR3aa: CASSLTPDTATNEKLFF
CDR3nt: TGTGCCAGCAGCTTAACCCCCGACACTGCAACTAATGAAAAACTGTTTTTT

v_gene: TRBV7-9
j_gene: TRBJ2-1
abundance: -
d_gene: -
CDR3aa: CASSSLGEQFF
CDR3nt: TGTGCCAGCAGCTCCCTTGGGGAGCAGTTCTTC

v_gene: TRBV24-1
j_gene: TRBJ2-5
abundance: -
d_gene: -
CDR3aa: CATKGLDQETQYF
CDR3nt: TGTGCCACCAAAGGTCTGGATCAAGAGACCCAGTACTTC

v_gene: TRBV19
j_gene: TRBJ1-1
abundance: -
d_gene: -
CDR3aa: CASKGSIMNTEAFF
CDR3nt: TGTGCCAGTAAAGGCAGCATCATGAACACTGAAGCTTTCTTT

v_gene: TRBV11-3
j_gene: TRBJ2-2
abundance: -
d_gene: -
CDR3aa: CASSLAGGMGTGELFF
CDR3nt: TGTGCCAGCAGCTTAGCGGGCGGGATGGGCACCGGGGAGCTGTTTTTT

v_gene: TRBV7-9
j_gene: TRBJ2-7
abundance: -
d_gene: -
CDR3aa: CASSPDASSLYEQYF
CDR3nt: TGTGCCAGCAGCCCAGACGCCTCCTCGCTCTACGAGCAGTACTTC

v_gene: TRBV7-2
j_gene: TRBJ1-1
abundance: -
d_gene: -
CDR3aa: CASSLEAGNTEAFF
CDR3nt: TGTGCCAGCAGCTTAGAGGCAGGGAACACTGAAGCTTTCTTT

v_gene: TRBV10-3
j_gene: TRBJ2-7
abundance: -
d_gene: TRBD1
CDR3aa: CATRGTGIVHEQYF
CDR3nt: TGTGCCACCCGTGGGACAGGGATTGTCCACGAGCAGTACTTC

v_gene: TRBV29-1
j_gene: TRBJ2-1
abundance: -
d_gene: TRBD2
CDR3aa: CSVCPPLSLAAFSDEQFF
CDR3nt: TGCAGCGTTTGCCCTCCTTTAAGTCTAGCGGCCTTTTCTGATGAGCAGTTCTTC

v_gene: TRBV5-4
j_gene: TRBJ2-1
abundance: once
d_gene: -
CDR3aa: CASIRDLSSYNEQFF
CDR3nt: TGTGCCAGCATTAGGGATCTTAGCTCCTACAATGAGCAGTTCTTC

v_gene: TRBV7-9
j_gene: TRBJ2-5
abundance: -
d_gene: -
CDR3aa: CASSLRQQGGETQYF
CDR3nt: TGTGCCAGCAGCTTACGACAACAGGGCGGAGAGACCCAGTACTTC

v_gene: TRBV11-2
j_gene: TRBJ2-7
abundance: few
d_gene: TRBD2
CDR3aa: CASSLGPSGTYEQYF
CDR3nt: TGTGCCAGCAGCTTAGGTCCTAGCGGTACCTACGAGCAGTACTTC

v_gene: TRBV12-3/TRBV12-4
j_gene: TRBJ2-5
abundance: -
d_gene: TRBD2
CDR3aa: CASSRAGGETQYF
CDR3nt: TGTGCCAGCAGCCGAGCGGGAGGAGAGACCCAGTACTTC

v_gene: TRBV28
j_gene: TRBJ2-7
abundance: -
d_gene: -
CDR3aa: CASSSSGTGHSYEQYF
CDR3nt: TGTGCCAGCAGTTCCTCCGGGACGGGTCACTCCTACGAGCAGTACTTC

v_gene: TRBV6-2/TRBV6-3
j_gene: TRBJ1-1
abundance: -
d_gene: TRBD1
CDR3aa: CASSYSGQGETEAFF
CDR3nt: TGTGCCAGCAGTTACTCTGGACAGGGGGAAACTGAAGCTTTCTTT

v_gene: TRBV11-2
j_gene: TRBJ1-6
abundance: once
d_gene: -
CDR3aa: CASSLVGSLSGTYNSPLHF
CDR3nt: TGTGCCAGCAGCTTAGTAGGTTCACTCTCCGGGACCTATAATTCACCCCTCCACTTT

v_gene: TRBV6-2/TRBV6-3
j_gene: TRBJ2-1
abundance: -
d_gene: -
CDR3aa: CASSYKLGHNEQFF
CDR3nt: TGTGCCAGCAGTTACAAATTAGGGCACAATGAGCAGTTCTTC

v_gene: TRBV4-1
j_gene: TRBJ1-2
abundance: -
d_gene: -
CDR3aa: CASSQESRPGGYGYTF
CDR3nt: TGCGCCAGCAGCCAAGAGAGTCGCCCGGGAGGCTATGGCTACACCTTC

v_gene: TRBV5-6
j_gene: TRBJ1-2
abundance: -
d_gene: -
CDR3aa: CASSLGAGRNYGYTF
CDR3nt: TGTGCCAGCAGCTTGGGGGCGGGGAGAAACTATGGCTACACCTTC

v_gene: TRBV10-3
j_gene: TRBJ2-1
abundance: -
d_gene: -
CDR3aa: CAISEVALNNEQFF
CDR3nt: TGTGCCATCAGTGAAGTAGCGCTTAACAATGAGCAGTTCTTC

v_gene: TRBV4-1
j_gene: TRBJ2-7
abundance: -
d_gene: TRBD2
CDR3aa: CASSLTSGVTYEQYF
CDR3nt: TGCGCCAGCAGCCTTACTAGCGGGGTAACCTACGAGCAGTACTTC

v_gene: TRBV7-9
j_gene: TRBJ2-7
abundance: -
d_gene: -
CDR3aa: CASSFEGGSREYF
CDR3nt: TGTGCCAGCAGCTTTGAAGGCGGATCTCGGGAGTACTTC

v_gene: TRBV6-6
j_gene: TRBJ1-1
abundance: -
d_gene: TRBD1
CDR3aa: CASLGGGRSKAFF
CDR3nt: TGTGCCAGCTTAGGGGGCGGGAGGTCGAAAGCTTTCTTT

v_gene: TRBV27
j_gene: TRBJ2-1
abundance: -
d_gene: -
CDR3aa: CASREDGYDEQFF
CDR3nt: TGTGCCAGCAGGGAGGATGGTTATGATGAGCAGTTCTTC

v_gene: TRBV27
j_gene: TRBJ2-1
abundance: -
d_gene: TRBD2
CDR3aa: CASSFYGGSSYNEQFF
CDR3nt: TGTGCCAGCAGTTTTTATGGCGGGAGCTCCTACAATGAGCAGTTCTTC

v_gene: TRBV7-7
j_gene: TRBJ2-5
abundance: -
d_gene: TRBD2
CDR3aa: CASSTQVAGGGETQYF
CDR3nt: TGTGCCAGCAGCACACAAGTGGCGGGAGGAGGAGAGACCCAGTACTTC

v_gene: TRBV6-1
j_gene: TRBJ1-4
abundance: -
d_gene: TRBD1
CDR3aa: CASSERRQGAQNLFF
CDR3nt: TGTGCCAGCAGTGAACGTCGGCAGGGGGCGCAGAACCTGTTTTTT

v_gene: TRBV7-2
j_gene: TRBJ2-5
abundance: -
d_gene: -
CDR3aa: CASSLAGHSQETQYF
CDR3nt: TGTGCCAGCAGCTTAGCGGGACACAGCCAAGAGACCCAGTACTTC

v_gene: TRBV7-9
j_gene: TRBJ2-3
abundance: -
d_gene: -
CDR3aa: CASSRQAYTDTQYF
CDR3nt: TGTGCCAGCAGCCGACAGGCCTACACAGATACGCAGTATTTT

v_gene: TRBV5-6
j_gene: TRBJ1-2
abundance: -
d_gene: -
CDR3aa: CASSLQRGYTF
CDR3nt: TGTGCCAGCAGCTTGCAGAGAGGCTACACCTTC

v_gene: TRBV2
j_gene: TRBJ1-5
abundance: -
d_gene: TRBD1
CDR3aa: CASKDRGNQPQHF
CDR3nt: TGTGCCAGCAAGGACAGGGGCAATCAGCCCCAGCATTTT

v_gene: TRBV5-1
j_gene: TRBJ1-3
abundance: -
d_gene: -
CDR3aa: CASSSGGSGNTIYF
CDR3nt: TGCGCCAGCAGCTCGGGGGGATCAGGAAACACCATATATTTT

v_gene: TRBV6-6
j_gene: TRBJ2-1
abundance: -
d_gene: TRBD1
CDR3aa: CASSLGQGVYNEQFF
CDR3nt: TGTGCCAGCAGTTTGGGACAGGGCGTCTACAATGAGCAGTTCTTC

v_gene: TRBV5-1
j_gene: TRBJ2-1
abundance: -
d_gene: -
CDR3aa: CASSAAGGFYNEQFF
CDR3nt: TGCGCCAGCAGCGCGGCAGGGGGGTTCTACAATGAGCAGTTCTTC

v_gene: TRBV15
j_gene: TRBJ2-3
abundance: -
d_gene: -
CDR3aa: CATSVLLAAMSTDTQYF
CDR3nt: TGTGCCACCAGCGTACTATTAGCGGCTATGAGCACAGATACGCAGTATTTT

v_gene: TRBV7-9
j_gene: TRBJ2-2
abundance: -
d_gene: -
CDR3aa: CASGGDLQRNTGELFF
CDR3nt: TGTGCCAGCGGAGGGGATCTTCAGAGGAACACCGGGGAGCTGTTTTTT

v_gene: TRBV30
j_gene: TRBJ1-5
abundance: once
d_gene: TRBD1
CDR3aa: CAWSVKDRAIDSNQPQHF
CDR3nt: TGTGCCTGGAGTGTAAAAGACAGGGCCATCGATAGCAATCAGCCCCAGCATTTT

v_gene: TRBV30
j_gene: TRBJ2-1
abundance: -
d_gene: TRBD1
CDR3aa: CAWREPRHSPGQGIEQFF
CDR3nt: TGTGCCTGGAGAGAGCCCAGACACTCCCCGGGACAGGGGATTGAGCAGTTCTTC

v_gene: TRBV7-2
j_gene: TRBJ2-2
abundance: few
d_gene: -
CDR3aa: CASSVDLWPGELFF
CDR3nt: TGTGCCAGCAGTGTAGATTTGTGGCCCGGGGAGCTGTTTTTT

v_gene: TRBV6-5
j_gene: TRBJ1-5
abundance: -
d_gene: TRBD1
CDR3aa: CASRAGTGDQPQHF
CDR3nt: TGTGCCAGCAGAGCCGGGACAGGGGATCAGCCCCAGCATTTT

v_gene: TRBV4-1
j_gene: TRBJ2-1
abundance: once
d_gene: TRBD2
CDR3aa: CASSPYGTSGSSSYNEQFF
CDR3nt: TGCGCCAGCAGCCCATACGGGACTAGCGGGAGTAGCTCCTACAATGAGCAGTTCTTC

v_gene: TRBV10-3
j_gene: TRBJ1-1
abundance: -
d_gene: TRBD1
CDR3aa: CAISTDRGQEAFF
CDR3nt: TGTGCCATCAGTACTGACAGGGGGCAAGAAGCTTTCTTT

v_gene: TRBV6-5
j_gene: TRBJ2-1
abundance: -
d_gene: -
CDR3aa: CASSYSRGINEQFF
CDR3nt: TGTGCCAGCAGTTACTCAAGGGGGATCAATGAGCAGTTCTTC

v_gene: TRBV7-2
j_gene: TRBJ1-1
abundance: -
d_gene: -
CDR3aa: CASSLYPEGYTEAFF
CDR3nt: TGTGCCAGCAGCTTATATCCGGAGGGCTACACTGAAGCTTTCTTT

v_gene: TRBV5-5
j_gene: TRBJ1-4
abundance: -
d_gene: -
CDR3aa: CASSFDRGATNEKLFF
CDR3nt: TGTGCCAGCAGCTTCGACCGCGGTGCTACTAATGAAAAACTGTTTTTT

v_gene: TRBV5-4
j_gene: TRBJ1-1
abundance: -
d_gene: -
CDR3aa: CASRGQPNTEAFF
CDR3nt: TGTGCCAGCAGAGGACAGCCGAACACTGAAGCTTTCTTT

v_gene: TRBV6-5
j_gene: TRBJ1-5
abundance: -
d_gene: -
CDR3aa: CASSYGPYQPQHF
CDR3nt: TGTGCCAGCAGTTACGGCCCTTATCAGCCCCAGCATTTT

v_gene: TRBV28
j_gene: TRBJ2-2
abundance: once
d_gene: -
CDR3aa: CAIGGTPPGELFF
CDR3nt: TGTGCCATCGGGGGAACTCCCCCGGGGGAGCTGTTTTTT